The 14 T cell receptor beta chains listed next were all sequenced from one sample in a study of blood T cell repertoires in COVID-19. Some clones are missing from TCRdb's copy, which holds only in-frame ones; the method was immunoSEQ multiplex PCR. The sample contains 150,000 to 200,000 clones, approximately 90% of which appear only once. Sample: peripheral blood. The receptors shown here come from a man between 18 and 35 years old with acute or convalescent COVID-19.

The chain recombines TRBV5-1 with TRBJ2-3, with D tentatively TRBD2 (6 bases). This CDR3 comprises 16 residues. The ends were cut back, 0 bases at V and 1 base at J, with 12 bases in the middle. Germline V lookup: CDR1 SGHRS, CDR2 YFSETQ. The CDR3 here is CASSLDRWGGTDTQYF. DNA for the CDR3: TGCGCCAGCAGCTTGGATCGGTGGGGGGGCACAGATACGCAGTATTTT. The whole variable domain, remainder taken from reference TRBV5-1 and TRBJ2-3, is KAGVTQTPRYLIKTRGQQVTLSCSPISGHRSVSWYQQTPGQGLQFLFEYFSETQRNKGNFPGRFSGRQFSNSRSEMNVSTLELGDSALYLCASSLDRWGGTDTQYFGPGTRLTVL.

The chain recombines TRBV18 with TRBJ2-7; TRBD1 agrees at 7 bases. Germline V lookup: CDR1 KGHSH, CDR2 LQKENI. The CDR3 has 16 residues. J lost 0 bases, V lost 2 bases, and 7 bases had no gene match. Here the CDR3 DNA reads TGTGCCAGCTCACCAGGAAACAGGGGTAGCTCCTACGAGCAGTACTTC. The encoded protein is CASSPGNRGSSYEQYF.

The chain links TRBV29-1 to TRBJ2-7; TRBD1 matches at 9 bases. Trimming took 5 bases from V and 5 from J; bases not matched to a gene: 7. This CDR3 contains 13 residues. Germline CDR1 and CDR2: SQVTM and ANQGSEA. The CDR3 loop is CSVLQGAEDEQYF. CDR3 nucleotides: TGCAGCGTTCTACAGGGGGCGGAGGACGAGCAGTACTTC.

The J gene is TRBJ1-2, the V gene TRBV28; weak D call: TRBD1 (6 bases). V lost 6 bases to trimming and J lost 8 bases, with 19 bases between them. The CDR3 contains 14 residues. Germline assignment: CDR1 MDHEN and CDR2 SYDVKM. In nucleotides, the CDR3 is TGTGCCAGCAGCCTGGGGACACAGCGTGGAGGCTACACCTTC. Protein product: CASSLGTQRGGYTF.

This chain links TRBV12-5 with TRBJ1-5; unclear D gene. This CDR3 is 13 amino acids long. Between the trimmed V and J ends, which lost 5 bases and 6 bases, there was a span of 11 bases. Per germline, CDR1 LGHNT and CDR2 FRNRAP. The CDR3 DNA reads as TGTGCTAGTGGTCTCGGGAAAACTCAGCCCCAGCATTTT. Its protein product is CASGLGKTQPQHF.

V and J are TRBV10-3 and TRBJ2-2; D is unclear. With 4 bases removed from V and 1 base from J, the gap between germline ends came to 7 bases. Germline CDR1 reads ENHRY; CDR2 reads SYGVKD. The CDR3 length is 14 residues. The CDR3 DNA reads TGTGCCATCAGTGTTAGAGAGAACACCGGGGAGCTGTTTTTT. Translated: CAISVRENTGELFF.

The gene calls are TRBV2 and TRBJ2-3; no reliable D call. The CDR3 runs 11 residues. Germline CDR1 is SNHLY and CDR2 is FYNNEI. CDR3 in DNA: TGTGCTACCATGGGCGCGGATACGCAGTATTTT. Its translation: CATMGADTQYF. Filled out from reference TRBV2 and TRBJ2-3, the complete variable domain reads EPEVTQTPSHQVTQMGQEVILRCVPISNHLYFYWYRQILGQKVEFLVSFYNNEISEKSEIFDDQFSVERPDGSNFTLKIRSTKLEDSAMYFCATMGADTQYFGPGTRLTVL.

The chain uses TRBV6-5 and TRBJ2-5; 9 bases match TRBD1. Germline loops: CDR1 MNHEY, CDR2 SVGAGI. After removal of 5 bases from V and 5 bases from J, the junction contained 6 bases not matched to a gene. This CDR3 is built from 14 residues. DNA for the CDR3: TGTGCCAGCAGTCCCGGGACAGGGCAGGAGACCCAGTACTTC. Translation gives CASSPGTGQETQYF.

This chain joins TRBV5-4 and TRBJ1-5; 7 bases are shared with TRBD1. V was pared by 1 base and J by 6 bases, with 10 bases of the junction left unmatched. The CDR3 length is 16 residues. Germline-derived CDR1 and CDR2 are SGHNT and YYREEE (reference sequence). CDR3 nucleotide sequence: TGTGCCAGCAGCTTGTGGGGCGAGGGACAGAGTCAGCCCCAGCATTTT. Its translation: CASSLWGEGQSQPQHF.

This chain links TRBV18 with TRBJ1-2; D ambiguous. Trimming took off 6 bases at V and 4 bases at J, with 15 bases between the two ends. CDR1 and CDR2 (germline): KGHSH, LQKENI. The CDR3 is 14 amino acids. CDR3 coding DNA: TGTGCCAGCTCCCCCCTACCTAATATCTATGGCTACACCTTC. Translated: CASSPLPNIYGYTF.

This clone occurred once. This chain connects TRBV5-1 to TRBJ2-3; 8 positions agree with TRBD2. The ends lost 7 bases at V and 1 base at J; junction bases unmatched: 11. The CDR3 loop spans 16 amino acids. The germline CDR1 and CDR2 sequences are SGHRS and YFSETQ. The CDR3 is CASGTPPAGGTDTQYF. The CDR3 DNA sequence: TGCGCCAGCGGCACCCCTCCAGCGGGGGGCACAGATACGCAGTATTTT.

The rearrangement joins TRBV28 to TRBJ1-2; D is unclear. The CDR3 is 13 residues long. The germline V gene has CDR1 MDHEN and CDR2 SYDVKM. Trimming stripped 4 bases from V and 2 bases from J, with 8 bases between. This CDR3 is CASSSTVNYGYTF. CDR3 DNA: TGTGCCAGCAGTTCAACAGTGAACTATGGCTACACCTTC.

V and J are TRBV12-3 or TRBV12-4 and TRBJ2-3; D is unclear. The CDR3 is 12 residues long. Deletions cut 6 bases from V and 2 bases from J, with 6 bases between. The chain's CDR3 is CASSSNTDTQYF. CDR3 in DNA: TGTGCCAGCAGCAGTAACACAGATACGCAGTATTTT.

The V call is TRBV4-1, the J call TRBJ1-6; the D is unclear. The germline V and J ends were trimmed by 6 bases and 5 bases, with 11 bases remaining between them. This CDR3 has 14 amino acids. The germline V gene encodes CDR1 MGHRA and CDR2 YSYEKL. The CDR3 sequence: CASSPFRDNSPLHF. Here the CDR3 DNA reads TGCGCCAGCAGTCCTTTTCGGGATAATTCACCCCTCCACTTT.